Listed below are T cell receptor beta chains from one sample, sequenced in a study of metastatic and nonmetastatic thyroid tumors. TCRdb re-called the PCR reads via MiXCR. Here the sample spans roughly 71,000 clones, less than 20% being singletons. The sequencing sample was made of blood. The receptors here all came from a female donor with papillary thyroid cancer or a benign thyroid nodule (not recorded which). Some clones in this sample may be carry-over from other donors' samples. Both conserved end residues are part of each CDR3. A D gene is named only where the DNA matches it firmly. Clone size is shown for a subset of rows, as once, few, many or a class of expanded clone.

v_call	j_call	d_call	clone_size	cdr3_nt	cdr3_aa
TRBV12-3/TRBV12-4	TRBJ2-7	TRBD1	many	TGTGCCAGCAGTGACCCGGGACAGGGGATTGAGCAGTACTTC	CASSDPGQGIEQYF
TRBV24-1	TRBJ2-3	TRBD2	once	TGTGCCACCAGTGCCGCTCTAGCGGGAGGCCCCACAGATACGCAGTATTTT	CATSAALAGGPTDTQYF
TRBV6-1	TRBJ1-3	NA	NA	TGTGCCAGCAGTGAAGTGGGGACACCGCTCGACTCTGGAAACACCATATATTTT	CASSEVGTPLDSGNTIYF
TRBV5-1	TRBJ2-3	NA	many	TGCGCCAGCAGCTTGAGGAGCGTCTCTAGCACAGATACGCAGTATTTT	CASSLRSVSSTDTQYF
TRBV12-3/TRBV12-4	TRBJ2-1	NA	many	TGTGCCAGCAGTTTGGCACTGCGTGATGAGCAGTTCTTC	CASSLALRDEQFF
TRBV28	TRBJ2-7	TRBD1	NA	TGTGCCAGCAGTCCCGACGGGACAGGGGGCTACGAGCAGTACTTC	CASSPDGTGGYEQYF
TRBV28	TRBJ2-6	NA	NA	TGTGCCAGCAGTTCTGGCCCAGCTGGGGCCAACGTCCTGACTTTC	CASSSGPAGANVLTF
TRBV7-9	TRBJ2-1	TRBD1	many	TGTGCCAGCAGCTTAGGGGAGACAGGGCCTTACAATGAGCAGTTCTTC	CASSLGETGPYNEQFF
TRBV5-1	TRBJ1-3	NA	NA	TGCGCCAGCAGCTTGTCAGCCTCTGGAAACACCATATATTTT	CASSLSASGNTIYF
TRBV20-1	TRBJ1-5	NA	many	TGCAGTGCTAGACAGGCCGATCAGCCCCAGCATTTT	CSARQADQPQHF
TRBV2	TRBJ2-7	TRBD1	many	TGTGCCAGCAGTTCCGGACAGGGTAGGACCTACGAGCAGTACTTC	CASSSGQGRTYEQYF
TRBV30	TRBJ1-1	NA	NA	TGTGCCTGGAGTTTTAAAAACCCGAGGGCTTTCTTT	CAWSFKNPRAFF
TRBV27	TRBJ1-1	TRBD1	many	TGTGCCAGCAGTCCCGGACAGGGGCTATTTGTAAAGGACACTGAAGCTTTCTTT	CASSPGQGLFVKDTEAFF
TRBV3-1	TRBJ2-2	NA	many	TGTGCCAGCAGCCAAGCATGGGATGTCGGGGAGCTGTTTTTT	CASSQAWDVGELFF
TRBV6-5	TRBJ1-5	NA	many	TGTGCCAGCAGTTACCAGCAAAATCAGCCCCAGCATTTT	CASSYQQNQPQHF
TRBV27	TRBJ2-7	NA	many	TGTGCCAGCAGTTCAGGGTTCGAGCAGTACTTC	CASSSGFEQYF
TRBV30	TRBJ2-7	TRBD2	many	TGTGCCTGTCCGCGCGGGAGTAACGGTTACGAGCAGTACTTC	CACPRGSNGYEQYF
TRBV3-1	TRBJ1-1	NA	many	TGTGCCAGCAGCCAAGATGGGGTGACAGGCGGCCGGCGCACTGAAGCTTTCTTT	CASSQDGVTGGRRTEAFF
TRBV12-3/TRBV12-4	TRBJ2-1	NA	few	TGTGCCAGCAGTTTACGAAGGCGAAGCTCCTACAATGAGCAGTTCTTC	CASSLRRRSSYNEQFF
TRBV20-1	TRBJ2-7	NA	many	TGCAGTGCTCAGGGCCTTAGCTACGAGCAGTACTTC	CSAQGLSYEQYF
TRBV5-1	TRBJ2-3	TRBD1	NA	TGCGCCAGCAGCTTGGAGCAGGGGGCGCGCACAGATACGCAGTATTTT	CASSLEQGARTDTQYF
TRBV12-3/TRBV12-4	TRBJ2-7	TRBD1	many	TGTGCCAGCAGCCAGACAGGGGGCGGGCAGTACTTC	CASSQTGGGQYF
TRBV27	TRBJ2-7	NA	many	TGTGCCAGCAGTTTACCGGCAGGGGGGTCCTACGAGCAGTACTTC	CASSLPAGGSYEQYF
TRBV29-1	TRBJ2-1	TRBD2	many	TGCAGCGTACGAACCCCTAGCGGGAGCTCCAATGAGCAGTTCTTC	CSVRTPSGSSNEQFF
TRBV6-1	TRBJ1-1	NA	NA	TGTGCCAGCAGCGCTGGCCTCGAAGCCACTGAAGCTTTCTTT	CASSAGLEATEAFF
TRBV28	TRBJ2-7	TRBD1	NA	TGTGCCAGCAGTTTACTGACCCAGGGGGCGCTTTACGAGCAGTACTTC	CASSLLTQGALYEQYF
TRBV20-1	TRBJ2-3	TRBD1	many	TGCAGTGCTCCAACCGGGACAGGGTACGCAGATACGCAGTATTTT	CSAPTGTGYADTQYF
TRBV28	TRBJ2-3	NA	many	TGTGCCAGCTCTGCCTCGGCTGGGAAGAGCACAGATACGCAGTATTTT	CASSASAGKSTDTQYF
TRBV18	TRBJ2-1	NA	many	TGTGCCAGCTCACCGACGGTGGTCCGGTCCTACAATGAGCAGTTCTTC	CASSPTVVRSYNEQFF
TRBV2	TRBJ2-1	NA	many	TGTGCCAGCAGTGAACTTTTGAATGAGCAGTTCTTC	CASSELLNEQFF
TRBV12-3/TRBV12-4	TRBJ1-5	NA	few	TGTGCCAGCAGTTTAGAGGGACGGCAGCCCCAGCATTTT	CASSLEGRQPQHF
TRBV5-1	TRBJ2-7	TRBD1	NA	TGCGCCAGCAGCCCCACAGGGGGTAGCTCCTACGAGCAGTACTTC	CASSPTGGSSYEQYF
TRBV6-1	TRBJ2-5	TRBD2	many	TGTGCCAGCAGCAGACTAGCGGGACAAGAGACCCAGTACTTC	CASSRLAGQETQYF
TRBV19	TRBJ2-7	NA	many	TGTGCCAGTAGTTGGCGTACAGGGAGCTCCTACGAGCAGTACTTC	CASSWRTGSSYEQYF
TRBV28	TRBJ1-4	NA	few	TGTGCCAGCAGCGAGTTGGATGAAAAACTGTTTTTT	CASSELDEKLFF
TRBV6-1	TRBJ1-2	NA	many	TGTGCCAGCAGTTCCCAGGGAGGGGGAAATGGCTACACCTTC	CASSSQGGGNGYTF
TRBV30	TRBJ1-1	TRBD1	many	TGTGCCTGGATGGGACAGGGACTGAACACTGAAGCTTTCTTT	CAWMGQGLNTEAFF
TRBV6-1	TRBJ2-2	TRBD2	NA	TGTGCCAGCAGTGTGGGAGCGGGGGGCGCCGGGGAGCTGTTTTTT	CASSVGAGGAGELFF
TRBV20-1	TRBJ2-5	TRBD1	NA	TGCAGTGCCCTCGTCAGACAGGGCCTGTTTGGGACCCAGTACTTC	CSALVRQGLFGTQYF
TRBV7-7	TRBJ1-3	NA	NA	TGTGCTAACAGCTTAGGTCACGGCAGCTCTGGAAACACCATATATTTT	CANSLGHGSSGNTIYF
TRBV5-1	TRBJ2-2	NA	NA	TGCGCCAGCAGCTTCAAGCACACCGGGGAGCTGTTTTTT	CASSFKHTGELFF
TRBV11-2	TRBJ2-5	NA	many	TGTGCCAGCAGCGAGGCCCCGAGCCAAGAGACCCAGTACTTC	CASSEAPSQETQYF
TRBV2	TRBJ1-1	NA	many	TGTGCCAGCGGGCAGGCCAACCCGAGGGACACTGAAGCTTTCTTT	CASGQANPRDTEAFF
TRBV10-1	TRBJ2-3	TRBD1	many	TGCGCCAGCAGTCTGGACAGGGTTGGTTCAGATACGCAGTATTTT	CASSLDRVGSDTQYF
TRBV6-5	TRBJ2-1	TRBD2	few	TGTGCCAGCAGGGGAACCGTGACTAGCGGGAGGTGGTACAATGAGCAGTTCTTC	CASRGTVTSGRWYNEQFF
TRBV6-8	TRBJ2-2	NA	many	TGTGCCAGCTTCACGACAGGACTCACCGGGGAGCTGTTTTTT	CASFTTGLTGELFF
TRBV30	TRBJ1-1	NA	many	TGTGCCTGGAGCCTGAACACTGAAGCTTTCTTT	CAWSLNTEAFF
TRBV2	TRBJ1-2	TRBD1	many	TGTGCCAGCAGCGTAGACAGGGGCACACGGGGCTACACCTTC	CASSVDRGTRGYTF
TRBV20-1	TRBJ2-1	NA	NA	TGCAGTGCCCAAATCTGGGACATGGGGTCGAATGAGCAGTTCTTC	CSAQIWDMGSNEQFF
TRBV5-6	TRBJ2-3	NA	few	TGTGCCAGCAGCTCAAAGACGGCAGTCCTTGGCACAGATACGCAGTATTTT	CASSSKTAVLGTDTQYF
TRBV6-4	TRBJ2-2	NA	few	TGTGCCAGCAGTGACTCGAGGTCAGGGTACACCGGGGAGCTGTTTTTT	CASSDSRSGYTGELFF
TRBV11-2	TRBJ2-1	TRBD2	many	TGTGCCAGCAGCTCAGGACTAGCGCCAAATGAGCAGTTCTTC	CASSSGLAPNEQFF
TRBV4-1	TRBJ2-1	TRBD2	NA	TGCGCCAGCAGCCAGGACGTTCTAGCGGGAGGGGGATACAATGAGCAGTTCTTC	CASSQDVLAGGGYNEQFF
TRBV5-4	TRBJ2-7	TRBD1	few	TGTGCCAGCAGCTCCGGGACAGGAACCTACGAGCAGTACTTC	CASSSGTGTYEQYF
TRBV20-1	TRBJ2-2	NA	many	TGCAGTGCCCAATCCTTGGGGCAGGGAACCGGGGAGCTGTTTTTT	CSAQSLGQGTGELFF
TRBV5-1	TRBJ2-7	NA	many	TGCGCCAGCAGCTTGGACACCTACGAGCAGTACTTC	CASSLDTYEQYF
TRBV6-1	TRBJ2-7	TRBD1	many	TGTGCCAGCAGACACGGGACAGGGGTTTCGGGCGAGCAGTACTTC	CASRHGTGVSGEQYF
TRBV15	TRBJ1-4	NA	many	TGTGCCACCAGCAGGGACGTGGGGGCCGAGGAAAAACTGTTTTTT	CATSRDVGAEEKLFF
TRBV24-1	TRBJ2-2	NA	many	TGTGCCACCAGTGATGCTCGGGGCACCGGGGAGCTGTTTTTT	CATSDARGTGELFF
TRBV11-1	TRBJ2-7	NA	few	TGTGCCAGCAGCTTAGAAATCACAGTGGGTGACTACGAGCAGTACTTC	CASSLEITVGDYEQYF